This T cell receptor (beta chain) stems from a study of cytotoxic CD8 clonotypes in ibrutinib-treated CLL. As for the study in general: Results showed around 24 partial and 2 complete responses; following median about 68 months, approximately 14 remained remitted, approximately twelve advanced. Samples yielded averages of approximately 260,000 productive templates and approximately 86,000 productive rearrangements. Study results and caveats: Higher circulating CD8+ T-cell counts strongly accompanied higher baseline clonality, above age-matched healthy donors. Few clonotypes were public, and these shrank or held steady under treatment.

Per the germline V gene, CDR1 is SGHVS and CDR2 is FQNEAQ. The CDR3 is 13 residues long. V lost 1 base and J 8 bases, leaving 11 bases between the germline ends. In the case of this clone: What it binds is not known.

Assay: immunoSEQ multiplex PCR; the TCRdb copy retains only in-frame clones and omits some. This sample has a few hundred thousand clones; more than 65% occur once, and the top ten carry roughly 6.3%. This sample comprised PBMCs, obtained before ibrutinib treatment. This receptor was obtained from a human donor with chronic lymphocytic leukemia. The chain is built from TRBV7-8 and TRBJ1-2; D gene unclear. The CDR3 reads CASSLGRAVGYTF. DNA for the CDR3: TGTGCCAGCAGCTTAGGCCGGGCGGTGGGCTACACCTTC.